This TCR beta chain was recorded in a study of blood T cell repertoires in COVID-19. Study in general: Researchers got acute and convalescent COVID-19 samples from the United States, Italy and Spain. Sample material is recorded as cDNA or gDNA derived from T cells, B-cell-depleted T cells, or PBMCs.

Residents of about two dozen US areas, aged roughly 18 to 89 years, made up the participants. Resolution of symptoms, clearance, or two negative PCRs was present in recovered Cohort 3 donors. The CDR3 loop spans 15 amino acids. V dropped 4 bases and J dropped 4; count of bases not matched to a gene: 9. The germline V gene has CDR1 SGDLS and CDR2 YYNGEE. Using immunoSEQ multiplex PCR, the repertoire was profiled, and TCRdb retains in-frame clones only, with some absent. The table lists approximately 310,000 clones, 89% of them singletons. The material sequenced was PBMCs or T cells enriched from blood (not recorded which). The sequence came from a man aged 55 to 70 who had recovered from COVID-19. The chain couples TRBV9 to TRBJ1-2; 8 nucleotides match TRBD1. The CDR3 DNA follows: TGTGCCAGCAGCTCCCCGGACAGGGCCCTCTATGGCTACACCTTC. Its translation: CASSSPDRALYGYTF.